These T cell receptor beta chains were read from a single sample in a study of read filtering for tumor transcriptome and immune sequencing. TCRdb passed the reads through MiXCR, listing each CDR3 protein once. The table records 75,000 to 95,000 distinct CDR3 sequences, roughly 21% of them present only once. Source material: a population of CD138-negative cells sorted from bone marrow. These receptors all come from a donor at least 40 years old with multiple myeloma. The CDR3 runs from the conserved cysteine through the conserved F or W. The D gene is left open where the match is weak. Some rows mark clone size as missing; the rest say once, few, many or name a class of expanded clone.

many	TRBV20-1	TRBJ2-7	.	CSATARTHWEQYF	TGCAGTGCTACCGCAAGGACTCATTGGGAGCAGTACTTC
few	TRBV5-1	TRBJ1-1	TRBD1	CASSLLTGNKVGEAFF	TGCGCCAGCAGCCTCCTGACAGGGAATAAGGTCGGTGAAGCTTTCTTT
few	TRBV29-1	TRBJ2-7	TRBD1	CSVVRTGKNEQYF	TGCAGCGTTGTACGGACAGGGAAGAACGAGCAGTACTTC
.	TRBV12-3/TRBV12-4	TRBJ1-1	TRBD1	CASIQGGARGTEAFF	TGTGCCAGCATCCAGGGGGGGGCACGTGGAACTGAAGCTTTCTTT
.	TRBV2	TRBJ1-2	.	CASRTDNYGYTF	TGTGCCAGCCGGACAGACAACTATGGCTACACCTTC
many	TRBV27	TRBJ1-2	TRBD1	CASSLSGGGTGGFYGYTF	TGTGCCAGCAGTTTATCAGGCGGGGGGACAGGGGGTTTCTATGGCTACACCTTC
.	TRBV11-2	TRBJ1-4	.	CASSLGGLGHLTEKLFF	TGTGCCAGCAGCTTAGGGGGGCTCGGACACCTGACTGAAAAACTGTTTTTT
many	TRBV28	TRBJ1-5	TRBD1	CASATGTLHSNQPQHF	TGTGCCAGTGCGACAGGGACCCTTCATAGCAATCAGCCCCAGCATTTT
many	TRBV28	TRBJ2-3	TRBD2	CASGSGGATSTDTQYF	TGTGCCAGCGGTAGCGGGGGGGCTACTAGCACAGATACGCAGTATTTT
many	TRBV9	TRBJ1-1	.	CASSPGGSRLSTEAFF	TGTGCCAGCAGCCCCGGGGGTTCCCGATTGAGCACTGAAGCTTTCTTT
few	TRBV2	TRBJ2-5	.	CASSEDGPWGETQYF	TGTGCCAGCAGTGAAGATGGCCCCTGGGGGGAGACCCAGTACTTC